Each of the 11 T cell receptor beta chains below was sequenced from the same sample in a study of T cell responses to AZD1222 COVID-19 vaccine. Some clones are missing from TCRdb's copy, which holds only in-frame ones; the method was immunoSEQ multiplex PCR. Of approximately 170,000 clones in the sample, around 93% were seen once. Specimen: peripheral blood, collected on day 0 of AZD1222 vaccination. The receptors shown here come from an adult in good health.

The chain joins TRBV10-3 to TRBJ2-7; 12 bases match TRBD2. Germline CDR1 reads ENHRY; CDR2 reads SYGVKD. V lost 6 bases to trimming and J lost 7 bases; unmatched junction nucleotides: 10. This CDR3 has 15 amino acids. The CDR3 nucleotides read TGTGCCATCAGCTCTCGACTAGCGGGAGCGGGGGAGCAGTACTTC. This translates into CAISSRLAGAGEQYF.

J is TRBJ1-1 and V is TRBV12-3 or TRBV12-4; D ambiguous. The CDR3 sequence is 11 residues long. V gave up 3 bases and J gave up 4 bases, with 3 bases separating them. The chain's CDR3 is CASSLTTEAFF. As DNA, the CDR3 is TGTGCCAGCAGTTTGACCACTGAAGCTTTCTTT.

The CDR3 is CASSTVAEAFF. DNA of the CDR3: TGTGCCAGCAGCACGGTCGCTGAAGCTTTCTTT. The chain employs TRBV6-5 and TRBJ1-1; D is ambiguous. CDR3 size: 11 residues. V lost 6 bases to trimming and J lost 6 bases, with 8 bases between them. Germline CDR1 MNHEY, CDR2 SVGAGI.

The chain has TRBV6-5 and TRBJ1-1; D perhaps matches TRBD1 (5 bases). With 7 bases removed from V and 5 bases from J, the gap between germline ends came to 14 bases. CDR1 and CDR2 from the germline V gene are MNHEY and SVGAGI. This CDR3 region has 13 residues. CDR3 amino acids: CASTPRVRTEAFF. CDR3 coding DNA: TGTGCCAGCACGCCCAGGGTGCGGACTGAAGCTTTCTTT.

CDR3 in DNA: TGTGCCACCAGTGATCCGTCGGCGGGAGGGAACAATGAGCAGTTCTTC. Translation gives CATSDPSAGGNNEQFF. The chain joins TRBV24-1 to TRBJ2-1; TRBD2 matches at 9 bases. This CDR3 has 16 residues. From germline, CDR1 is KGHDR and CDR2 SFDVKD. The V segment lost 3 bases and the J segment 5 bases; nucleotides outside the gene matches: 7.

The rearrangement uses TRBV3-1 (or the pseudogene TRBV3-2) and TRBJ2-7; 7 bases map to TRBD2. CDR3 size: 15 residues. Looked up from germline, CDR1 is LGHDT and CDR2 is YNNKEL (reference sequence). V lost 3 bases and J lost 3; bases outside the gene matches: 8. DNA of the CDR3: TGTGCCAGCAGCCACCTAGCGGAGGGATTCTACGAGCAGTACTTC. This sequence encodes CASSHLAEGFYEQYF.

The chain is built from TRBV28 and TRBJ1-4; tentatively, D is TRBD1 (6 bases). CDR1 and CDR2 (germline): MDHEN, SYDVKM. Trimming cost V 5 bases and J 5 bases, with 9 bases left between them. The length of the CDR3 is 13 residues. DNA for the CDR3: TGTGCCAGCAGTCTCACAGGGAATGAAAAACTGTTTTTT. Residues: CASSLTGNEKLFF.

The rearrangement uses TRBV29-1 and TRBJ2-1; 7 bases map to TRBD2. The length of the CDR3 is 12 residues. Germline CDR1 SQVTM, CDR2 ANQGSEA. The V and J ends lost 3 bases and 6 bases, in that order; junction bases with no gene match: 2. The CDR3 coding sequence is TGCAGCGTTGATCGGACTAGCAATGAGCAGTTCTTC. Its protein product is CSVDRTSNEQFF.

J is TRBJ2-3 and V is TRBV30; 11 nucleotides line up with TRBD2. Germline CDR1 GTSNPN, CDR2 SVGIG (reference sequence). CDR3 length: 18 residues. The V segment lost 1 base and the J segment 4 bases; nucleotides outside the gene matches: 13. The CDR3 protein is CAWSDLAGGLAASDTQYF. For the CDR3, the DNA is TGTGCCTGGAGTGATCTAGCGGGAGGATTAGCCGCGTCAGATACGCAGTATTTT.

Only a few counts were recorded for this clone. CDR3: CASRSGTGSLFF. The CDR3, as DNA: TGTGCCAGCAGATCCGGGACAGGGAGTCTGTTTTTT. V and J are TRBV2 and TRBJ1-4; TRBD1 aligns across 9 bases. CDR1 and CDR2 (germline): SNHLY, FYNNEI. This CDR3 comprises 12 residues. V lost 6 bases to trimming and J lost 14 bases; unmatched junction nucleotides: 7. Filled out from reference TRBV2 and TRBJ1-4, the complete variable domain reads EPEVTQTPSHQVTQMGQEVILRCVPISNHLYFYWYRQILGQKVEFLVSFYNNEISEKSEIFDDQFSVERPDGSNFTLKIRSTKLEDSAMYFCASRSGTGSLFFGSGTQLSVL.

The V and J genes are TRBV5-1 and TRBJ1-5; 8 nucleotides agree with TRBD1. In germline, CDR1 is SGHRS, CDR2 YFSETQ. The CDR3 has 14 residues. V trimming: 3 bases; J trimming: 3 bases; junction bases outside the gene matches: 2. For the CDR3, the DNA is TGCGCCAGCAGCTCAGGGGGCCCCAATCAGCCCCAGCATTTT. Protein: CASSSGGPNQPQHF.